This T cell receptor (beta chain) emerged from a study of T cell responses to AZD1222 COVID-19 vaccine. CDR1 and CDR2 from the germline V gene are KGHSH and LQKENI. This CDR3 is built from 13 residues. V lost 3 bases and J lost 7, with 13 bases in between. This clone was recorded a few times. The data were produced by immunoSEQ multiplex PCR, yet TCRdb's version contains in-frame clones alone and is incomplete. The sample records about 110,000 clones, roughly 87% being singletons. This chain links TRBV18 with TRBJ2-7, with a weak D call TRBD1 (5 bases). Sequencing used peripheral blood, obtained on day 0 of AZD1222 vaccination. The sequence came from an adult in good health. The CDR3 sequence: CASSPDSIREQYF. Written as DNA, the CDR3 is TGTGCCAGCTCACCCGACAGTATCAGAGAGCAGTACTTC.